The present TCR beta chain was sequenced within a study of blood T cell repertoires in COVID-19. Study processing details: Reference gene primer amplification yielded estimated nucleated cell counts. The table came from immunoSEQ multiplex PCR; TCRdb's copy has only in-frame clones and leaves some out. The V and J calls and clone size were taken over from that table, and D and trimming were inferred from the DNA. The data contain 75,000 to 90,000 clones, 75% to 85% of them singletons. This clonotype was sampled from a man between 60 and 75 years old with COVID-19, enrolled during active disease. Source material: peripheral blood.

The CDR3 region is CASSQEGTLAGGDTDTQYF. CDR3 in DNA: TGTGCCAGCAGCCAAGAAGGGACACTAGCGGGGGGGGACACAGATACGCAGTATTTT. The chain combines TRBV3-1 (or the pseudogene TRBV3-2) with TRBJ2-3, with 13 bases that match TRBD2. CDR1 is LGHDT and CDR2 is YNNKEL in the germline V gene (reference sequence). J lost 2 bases, V lost 0 bases, and 8 bases had no gene match. This CDR3 is built from 19 residues.